The clone carrying this TCR beta chain was seen only once. V lost 2 bases, J lost 2 bases, and 10 bases lay in between. Germline CDR1 reads MDHEN; CDR2 reads SYDVKM. The CDR3 sequence is 15 residues long. This specimen belongs to a study of control samples from healthy donors and cancer patients. Sequencing was performed with immunoSEQ multiplex PCR; in TCRdb, only in-frame clones are kept and a portion is missing. The table has some 220,000 clones, about 94% seen once. The sample consisted of blood. The TCR was taken from a man aged 45 to 65 in good health. This rearrangement joins TRBV28 to TRBJ1-5; D is undetermined. CDR3 protein: CASSLMVYGNQPQHF. The CDR3 DNA reads TGTGCCAGCAGTTTAATGGTCTATGGCAATCAGCCCCAGCATTTT. Supplemented by reference TRBV28 and TRBJ1-5, the full variable domain reads DVKVTQSSRYLVKRTGEKVFLECVQDMDHENMFWYRQDPGLGLRLIYFSYDVKMKEKGDIPEGYSVSREKKERFSLILESASTNQTSMYLCASSLMVYGNQPQHFGDGTRLSIL.